The 32 T cell receptor beta chains listed next were all sequenced from one sample in a study of T cells after yellow fever vaccination. TCRdb independently ran MiXCR on the 5' RACE reads; one entry per CDR3 protein. The repertoire holds under 600,000 distinct CDR3 sequences, with just over 20% as singletons. Sequenced here: PBMCs, sampled roughly 23 days after the first yellow fever vaccination. All receptors derive from a man between 18 and 29 years old who received the YFV17D yellow fever vaccine.

This clonotype has more than one count but fewer than ten. V is TRBV7-9 and J is TRBJ2-7, with TRBD2 identical over 8 bases. The CDR3 has 14 amino acids. Germline CDR1 is SEHNR and CDR2 is FQNEAQ (reference sequence). The V segment lost 5 bases and the J segment 7 bases; nucleotides outside the gene matches: 10. CDR3 DNA: TGTGCCAGCAGCCCCTCCGGGACTAGTTATGAGCAGTACTTC. Translation: CASSPSGTSYEQYF. Variable domain in full (rest from reference TRBV7-9 and TRBJ2-7): DTGVSQNPRHKITKRGQNVTFRCDPISEHNRLYWYRQTLGQGPEFLTYFQNEAQLEKSRLLSDRFSAERPKGSFSTLEIQRTEQGDSAMYLCASSPSGTSYEQYFGPGTRLTVT.

The chain combines TRBV12-3 or TRBV12-4 with TRBJ1-1, with D perhaps TRBD1 (5 bases). Trimming cost V 7 bases and J 6 bases, with 12 bases left between them. This CDR3 has 12 residues. The CDR3 protein is CASTPVGAEAFF. CDR3 sequence (DNA): TGTGCCAGCACCCCCGTGGGGGCTGAAGCTTTCTTT.

The chain recombines TRBV24-1 with TRBJ2-2, with a weak D call TRBD1 (5 bases). V was cut by 0 bases and J by 5 bases, with 6 bases left in between. CDR1 is KGHDR, CDR2 SFDVKD, per germline. The CDR3 is 14 residues long. DNA of the CDR3: TGTGCCACCAGTGATTTGAAGGGGACCGGGGAGCTGTTTTTT. It yields the protein CATSDLKGTGELFF.

This rearrangement joins TRBV18 to TRBJ2-6; D remains ambiguous. The CDR3 is 17 amino acids. The V end lost 1 base, the J end lost 4 bases, and 14 bases lay between the germline ends. Germline CDR1 KGHSH, CDR2 LQKENI. CDR3 sequence (DNA): TGTGCCAGCTCACCACTACGTTTGGGGTCAGGGGCCAACGTCCTGACTTTC. The encoded protein is CASSPLRLGSGANVLTF.

This clonotype was found a few times. This CDR3 reads CASSFLDIAGQPQHF. Written as DNA, the CDR3 is TGTGCCAGCAGTTTCCTAGACATCGCGGGTCAGCCCCAGCATTTT. This chain joins TRBV28 and TRBJ1-5, with no clear D. Germline CDR1 MDHEN, CDR2 SYDVKM. This CDR3 has 15 amino acids. The V end lost 3 bases, the J end lost 6 bases, and 15 bases lay between the germline ends.

CDR3 nucleotide sequence: TGTGCCAGCAGCTTCGGTGGGGGGGCCTTGCGGGATACGCAGTATTTT. This translates into CASSFGGGALRDTQYF. This sequence joins TRBV7-3 and TRBJ2-3; D is possibly TRBD2 (7 bases). Per germline, CDR1 SGHTA and CDR2 FQGTGA. CDR3 length: 16 amino acids. Trimming removed 3 bases from V and 6 bases from J, with 19 bases in between.

The chain has TRBV7-4 and TRBJ1-4, with 8 bases lining up with TRBD1. Trimming removed 5 bases from V and 4 bases from J; junction bases left unmatched: 9. The CDR3 runs 16 residues. Germline CDR1 is SGHVT and CDR2 is SQSDAQ. The CDR3 here is CASSIRTGMGNEKLFF. CDR3 DNA: TGTGCCAGCAGCATCCGGACAGGGATGGGTAATGAAAAACTGTTTTTT.

This clonotype has a handful of counts. This CDR3 reads CASSLATGLFFQFF. The CDR3 region has the DNA TGCGCCAGCAGCTTGGCGACAGGACTTTTTTTTCAGTTCTTC. This rearrangement joins TRBV5-1 to TRBJ2-1, with a weak D call TRBD1 (6 bases). The germline CDR1 and CDR2 sequences are SGHRS and YFSETQ. The V and J ends lost 0 bases and 13 bases respectively, with 17 bases between them. The CDR3 runs 14 residues.

This chain joins TRBV6-2 or TRBV6-3 and TRBJ2-1; D assignment may be TRBD1 or TRBD2 (6 bases each). The germline CDR1 and CDR2 sequences are MNHEY and SVGEGT. Trimming cost V 6 bases and J 6 bases, with 15 bases left between them. CDR3 length: 14 residues. The CDR3 protein is CASRGGLGPNEQFF. In nucleotides, the CDR3 is TGTGCCAGCAGAGGGGGGCTTGGTCCCAATGAGCAGTTCTTC.

The rearrangement uses TRBV7-2 and TRBJ2-3; a possible D gene is TRBD2 (5 bases). Germline lookup yields CDR1 SGHTA and CDR2 FQGNSA. This CDR3 is built from 15 residues. Trimming removed 5 bases at V and 2 bases at J, with 14 bases between. DNA for the CDR3: TGTGCCAGCAGCATACCTACTAGTGACACAGATACGCAGTATTTT. This translates into CASSIPTSDTDTQYF.

In its sample, this clonotype was seen a few times. V is TRBV5-6 and J is TRBJ1-6; possibly TRBD1 for D (6 bases). CDR1 is SGHDT, CDR2 YYEEEE, per germline. Trimming took 1 base from V and 11 from J, leaving 13 bases between them. The CDR3 consists of 14 residues. CDR3 amino acids: CASSLYVGGTPLHF. DNA for the CDR3: TGTGCCAGCAGCTTGTATGTCGGGGGCACACCCCTCCACTTT.

The chain combines TRBV7-9 with TRBJ2-2, with D unclear. The CDR3 totals 16 residues. Germline values: CDR1 SEHNR, CDR2 FQNEAQ (reference sequence). Trimming pared 5 bases from V and 3 bases from J, leaving 16 bases between. This CDR3 reads CASSQSHRSYTGELFF. The CDR3 nucleotides are TGTGCCAGCAGCCAGTCCCATCGGTCATACACCGGGGAGCTGTTTTTT.

The rearrangement links TRBV7-2 to TRBJ2-7, with 10 nucleotides matching TRBD1. Germline V gene sequence: CDR1 SGHTA, CDR2 FQGNSA. The CDR3 loop spans 16 amino acids. V lost 5 bases to trimming and J lost 4 bases; unmatched junction nucleotides: 11. This CDR3 reads CASSHSPGTGEYEQYF. The CDR3 DNA is TGTGCCAGCAGCCATTCTCCCGGGACAGGGGAGTACGAGCAGTACTTC.

The genes are TRBV7-3 and TRBJ2-1, with 7 positions matching TRBD2. Germline V lookup: CDR1 SGHTA, CDR2 FQGTGA. V was pared by 8 bases and J by 5 bases, with 9 bases of the junction left unmatched. The CDR3 sequence is 14 residues long. The DNA for the CDR3 is TGTGCCAGCCGCCGGGGGGAAGGTAACAATGAGCAGTTCTTC. It yields the protein CASRRGEGNNEQFF.

In this sample, this clonotype turned up a few times. V and J are TRBV6-2 or TRBV6-3 and TRBJ2-1, with D perhaps matching TRBD2 (7 bases). The CDR3 contains 13 residues. Germline V gives CDR1 MNHEY, CDR2 SVGEGT. Trimming took 7 bases from V and 10 from J, leaving 17 bases between them. CDR3 in amino acids: CASKGGDLSEQFF. The CDR3 DNA is TGTGCCAGCAAGGGGGGGGACCTATCGGAGCAGTTCTTC.

This clonotype appeared a few times. V usage is TRBV10-3 and J usage is TRBJ1-2, with D unresolved. This CDR3 comprises 12 residues. Trimming shortened V by 6 bases and J by 0 bases, and 5 bases separated the two germline ends. Per the germline V gene, CDR1 is ENHRY and CDR2 is SYGVKD. This chain's CDR3 is CAIRGSNYGYTF. CDR3 sequence (DNA): TGTGCCATCAGGGGGTCTAACTATGGCTACACCTTC.

This clonotype was seen a few times. The rearrangement links TRBV11-2 to TRBJ1-1; D may be TRBD1 (5 bases). This CDR3 comprises 16 residues. Per germline, CDR1 SGHAT and CDR2 FQNNGV. V lost 4 bases, J lost 4 bases, and 19 bases lay in between. For the CDR3, the DNA is TGTGCCAGCAGCTCCTCCCCGGCCAGGGACTTCACTGAAGCTTTCTTT. Translated, it gives CASSSSPARDFTEAFF. Supplemented by reference TRBV11-2 and TRBJ1-1, the full variable domain reads EAGVAQSPRYKIIEKRQSVAFWCNPISGHATLYWYQQILGQGPKLLIQFQNNGVVDDSQLPKDRFSAERLKGVDSTLKIQPAKLEDSAVYLCASSSSPARDFTEAFFGQGTRLTVV.

The chain couples TRBV5-1 to TRBJ2-3; 14 bases line up with TRBD2. The CDR3 is made up of 16 amino acids. Germline CDR1 is SGHRS and CDR2 is YFSETQ. The V and J ends lost 3 bases and 6 bases, in that order; junction bases with no gene match: 6. The CDR3 sequence is CASSWTSGGPQDTQYF. CDR3 DNA: TGCGCCAGCAGCTGGACTAGCGGGGGGCCCCAGGATACGCAGTATTTT. Supplemented by reference TRBV5-1 and TRBJ2-3, the full variable domain reads KAGVTQTPRYLIKTRGQQVTLSCSPISGHRSVSWYQQTPGQGLQFLFEYFSETQRNKGNFPGRFSGRQFSNSRSEMNVSTLELGDSALYLCASSWTSGGPQDTQYFGPGTRLTVL.

The chain joins TRBV30 to TRBJ2-7; D gene ambiguous. This CDR3 region has 11 residues. Deletions cut 0 bases from V and 3 bases from J, with 3 bases between. Germline assignment: CDR1 GTSNPN and CDR2 SVGIG (reference sequence). For the CDR3, the DNA is TGTGCCTGGAGTGTGGTCTACGAGCAGTACTTC. It is translated as CAWSVVYEQYF.

This clonotype was observed a few times. The J gene is TRBJ1-5, the V gene TRBV12-3 or TRBV12-4, with D unclear. Between the trimmed V and J ends, which lost 6 bases and 0 bases, there was a span of 18 bases. The CDR3 length is 17 residues. The CDR3 coding sequence is TGTGCCAGCAGCGAACCTAGGACGGATTATAGCAATCAGCCCCAGCATTTT. It translates to CASSEPRTDYSNQPQHF.

This clonotype has a handful of counts. V gene TRBV12-3 or TRBV12-4 combines with J gene TRBJ2-1; D not resolved. The CDR3 runs to 12 residues. V lost 2 bases to trimming and J lost 12 bases, with 11 bases between them. DNA of the CDR3: TGTGCCAGCAGTTTAAGGGTCTTGGGGCAGTTCTTC. Amino acid sequence: CASSLRVLGQFF.

The chain joins TRBV5-1 to TRBJ1-1, with TRBD1 as a possible D gene (5 bases). The CDR3 is 16 residues long. Looked up from germline, CDR1 is SGHRS and CDR2 is YFSETQ. Trimming removed 1 base at V and 3 bases at J, with 16 bases between. DNA for the CDR3: TGCGCCAGCAGCTTGCTTGCAGGGATAGGAGACACTGAAGCTTTCTTT. It codes for CASSLLAGIGDTEAFF.

The gene calls are TRBV12-3 or TRBV12-4 and TRBJ2-7, with D tentatively TRBD1 (6 bases). There are 13 residues in the CDR3. V lost 3 bases to trimming and J lost 6 bases, with 12 bases between them. This CDR3 is CASSFGARGEQYV. In DNA form, the CDR3 reads TGTGCCAGCAGTTTTGGGGCCAGGGGCGAGCAGTACGTC.

CDR3 residues: CSVVLSSYNEQFF. CDR3 DNA sequence: TGCAGTGTTGTCTTGAGCTCCTACAATGAGCAGTTCTTC. The genes are TRBV20-1 and TRBJ2-1; D unresolved. CDR1 DFQATT and CDR2 SNEGSKA come from the germline V gene (reference sequence). The CDR3 spans 13 residues. Trimming removed 7 bases at V and 0 bases at J, with 10 bases between.

This rearrangement joins TRBV6-1 to TRBJ1-2; a weak D match, TRBD1 (6 bases). The germline V and J ends were trimmed by 6 bases and 8 bases, with 16 bases remaining between them. The V gene's germline CDR1 is MNHNS and CDR2 SASEGT. The CDR3 covers 13 residues. CDR3 sequence (DNA): TGTGCCAGCAGAACCGGGACACCAAGCGGCTACACCTTC. Amino acid sequence: CASRTGTPSGYTF.

The chain joins TRBV29-1 to TRBJ1-1; TRBD1 might be the D (5 bases). The V and J ends lost 7 bases and 6 bases respectively, with 15 bases between them. Germline V lookup: CDR1 SQVTM, CDR2 ANQGSEA. The CDR3 extends over 12 amino acids. CDR3 sequence: CSASRVNSEAFF. As DNA, the CDR3 is TGCAGCGCGTCCAGGGTTAACTCTGAAGCTTTCTTT.

J is TRBJ2-3 and V is TRBV9; weak D call: TRBD2 (6 bases). Germline CDR1 SGDLS, CDR2 YYNGEE. V lost 0 bases to trimming and J lost 1 base, with 9 bases between them. This CDR3 spans 15 amino acids. The CDR3 DNA follows: TGTGCCAGCAGCGTAGAAGGCGGGGGCACAGATACGCAGTATTTT. Translating gives CASSVEGGGTDTQYF. Looking up the rest from reference TRBV9 and TRBJ2-3 gives the full variable domain: DSGVTQTPKHLITATGQRVTLRCSPRSGDLSVYWYQQSLDQGLQFLIQYYNGEERAKGNILERFSAQQFPDLHSELNLSSLELGDSALYFCASSVEGGGTDTQYFGPGTRLTVL.

The chain employs TRBV7-6 and TRBJ2-7, with D maybe TRBD1 (5 bases). Germline CDR1 reads SGHVS; CDR2 reads FNYEAQ. The CDR3 loop spans 15 amino acids. Between the trimmed V and J ends, which lost 2 bases and 3 bases, there was a span of 14 bases. The CDR3 DNA is TGTGCCAGCAGCTTACGCCAGGGTAGAAACTACGAGCAGTACTTC. It codes for CASSLRQGRNYEQYF. Full variable domain (remainder filled in from reference TRBV7-6 and TRBJ2-7): GAGVSQSPRYKVTKRGQDVALRCDPISGHVSLYWYRQALGQGPEFLTYFNYEAQQDKSGLPNDRFSAERPEGSISTLTIQRTEQRDSAMYRCASSLRQGRNYEQYFGPGTRLTVT.

The chain has TRBV7-2 and TRBJ2-5; 8 bases line up with TRBD2. This CDR3 is built from 16 residues. V was clipped by 5 bases and J by 5 bases; unmatched bases: 13. CDR1 is SGHTA and CDR2 is FQGNSA in the germline V gene. The CDR3 is CASSPQVSGGTETQYF. CDR3 coding DNA: TGTGCCAGCAGCCCTCAGGTTTCGGGGGGGACTGAGACCCAGTACTTC.

This clonotype was seen a few times. The J gene is TRBJ1-1, the V gene TRBV9; 7 nucleotides align to TRBD1. The CDR3 loop spans 12 amino acids. J lost 6 bases, V lost 4 bases, and 3 bases had no gene match. Germline-derived CDR1 and CDR2 are SGDLS and YYNGEE. This chain's CDR3 is CASSKDRAEAFF. DNA for the CDR3: TGTGCCAGCAGCAAAGACAGGGCTGAAGCTTTCTTT.

This clonotype showed up just a few times. The chain joins TRBV6-1 to TRBJ2-7; tentatively, D is TRBD2 (7 bases). Germline CDR1 and CDR2: MNHNS and SASEGT. Trimming left V 5 bases short and J 3 bases short, with 17 bases between. The length of the CDR3 is 15 residues. This CDR3 reads CASSSRDTGGYEQYF. As DNA, the CDR3 is TGTGCCAGCAGTAGCCGGGACACGGGGGGCTACGAGCAGTACTTC.

The CDR3 bases are TGCGCCAGCAGCCACCTGGGACGAAACACCGGGGAGCTGTTTTTT. Protein sequence: CASSHLGRNTGELFF. The chain links TRBV4-1 to TRBJ2-2; tentatively, D is TRBD1 or TRBD2 (5 bases each). Germline loops: CDR1 MGHRA, CDR2 YSYEKL. The CDR3 sequence is 15 residues long. V was trimmed by 3 bases and J by 2 bases, leaving 10 bases between them.